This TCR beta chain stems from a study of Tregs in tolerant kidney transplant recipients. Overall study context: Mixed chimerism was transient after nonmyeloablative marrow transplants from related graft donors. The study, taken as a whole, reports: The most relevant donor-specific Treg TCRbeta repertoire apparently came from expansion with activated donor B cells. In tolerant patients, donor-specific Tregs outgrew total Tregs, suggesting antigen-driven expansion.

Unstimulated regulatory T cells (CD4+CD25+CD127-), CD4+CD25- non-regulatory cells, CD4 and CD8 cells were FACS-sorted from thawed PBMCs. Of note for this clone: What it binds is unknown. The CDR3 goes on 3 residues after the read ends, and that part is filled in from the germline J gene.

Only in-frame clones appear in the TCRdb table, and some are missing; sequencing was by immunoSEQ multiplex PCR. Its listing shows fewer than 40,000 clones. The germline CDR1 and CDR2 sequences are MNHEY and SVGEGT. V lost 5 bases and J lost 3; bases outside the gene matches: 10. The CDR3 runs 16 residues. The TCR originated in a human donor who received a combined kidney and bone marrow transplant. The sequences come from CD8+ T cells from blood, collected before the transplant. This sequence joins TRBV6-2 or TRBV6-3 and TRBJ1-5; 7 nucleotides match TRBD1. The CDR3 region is CASSARDSLFNQPQHF. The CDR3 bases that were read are TGTGCCAGCAGTGCCAGGGACAGCCTGTTCAATCAGCCC.